The sample holds a few counts of the clone carrying this T cell receptor (beta chain). Its specificity is not known. Combining a sample-barcoded 5' primer with a J-beta primer mix, a second PCR ran for roughly 7 to 12 cycles. TCRdb ran MiXCR on the 5' RACE reads and lists one entry per CDR3 protein. The repertoire holds under 1,000,000 distinct CDR3 sequences, with around half as singletons. There are 15 residues in the CDR3. The germline V gene has CDR1 MNHEY and CDR2 SVGEGT. V shed 6 bases and J shed 6 bases, with 18 bases lying between them. These data originate in a study of blood T cells in healthy people across ages. For the study at large: In model experiments, template switching was able to capture about one barcoded beta molecule for every two T cells that were present. Study observations and caveats: Naive and antigen-experienced cells could not be conclusively compared, given unsorted PBMCs. While age rose, TCR beta diversity per million T cells dropped in a roughly linear way.

V and J are TRBV6-2 or TRBV6-3 and TRBJ2-1; maybe TRBD2 (7 bases). Input material: blood. This sequence was found in a man older than 75 in good health. Here the CDR3 DNA reads TGTGCCAGCAGGAAAGAGGGGGGGGTTCTCAATGAGCAGTTCTTC. Translated: CASRKEGGVLNEQFF.